Below, 5 T cell receptor beta chains from the same sample are listed, as sequenced in a study of blood T cell repertoires in COVID-19. Some clones are missing from TCRdb's copy, which holds only in-frame ones; the method was immunoSEQ multiplex PCR. The table shows about 250,000 clones, with about nine tenths occurring only once. Sequenced: PBMCs or T cells enriched from blood (not recorded which). Receptors were obtained from a man aged 18 to 29 who had recovered from COVID-19.

The chain recombines TRBV6-1 with TRBJ1-3; D may be TRBD1 (6 bases). Germline V lookup: CDR1 MNHNS, CDR2 SASEGT. Trimming took off 0 bases at V and 0 bases at J, with 9 bases between the two ends. The CDR3 sequence is 16 residues long. The CDR3 nucleotides are TGTGCCAGCAGTGAAGCCAGGGGAAGCTCTGGAAACACCATATATTTT. Encoded protein: CASSEARGSSGNTIYF.

This clone was seen only once. The J gene is TRBJ2-3, the V gene TRBV24-1; D may be TRBD2 (5 bases). The CDR3 contains 15 residues. Germline CDR1 KGHDR, CDR2 SFDVKD. Trimming pared 5 bases from V and 2 bases from J, leaving 13 bases between. This CDR3 reads CATSARAANTDTQYF. CDR3 bases: TGTGCCACCAGTGCCCGAGCGGCGAACACAGATACGCAGTATTTT.

The rearrangement uses TRBV19 and TRBJ2-1; 7 nucleotides align to TRBD2. Germline trimming cut 7 bases from V and 8 bases from J; bases unmatched to any gene: 8. Germline CDR1 LNHDA, CDR2 SQIVND (reference sequence). The CDR3 spans 13 residues. This CDR3 reads CASNRDYPYEQFF. DNA of the CDR3: TGTGCCAGTAATCGGGACTACCCGTATGAGCAGTTCTTC. The variable domain in full, completed from reference TRBV19 and TRBJ2-1, reads DGGITQSPKYLFRKEGQNVTLSCEQNLNHDAMYWYRQDPGQGLRLIYYSQIVNDFQKGDIAEGYSVSREKKESFPLTVTSAQKNPTAFYLCASNRDYPYEQFFGPGTRLTVL.

This chain links TRBV5-5 with TRBJ1-1, with D maybe TRBD1 (6 bases). The CDR3 loop spans 16 amino acids. Germline CDR1 SGHKS, CDR2 YYEKEE (reference sequence). Deletions cut 1 base from V and 6 bases from J, with 19 bases between. The CDR3 nucleotides are TGTGCCAGCAGCTTGAGGCGAGATACAGGGCAACCTGAAGCTTTCTTT. This encodes CASSLRRDTGQPEAFF.

The chain has TRBV13 and TRBJ2-2; TRBD2 matches 9 bases. Germline CDR1 reads PRHDT; CDR2 reads FYEKMQ (reference sequence). V dropped 3 bases and J dropped 4; count of bases not matched to a gene: 3. The CDR3 is made up of 15 amino acids. The CDR3 spells CASSFAGGATGELFF. For the CDR3, the DNA is TGTGCCAGCAGCTTTGCGGGGGGGGCCACCGGGGAGCTGTTTTTT.